This TCR beta chain was obtained from a study of vaccination and CD4 T cells after COVID-19. Overall study results and limits: Convalescent patients had a median about 86% of reactive clones appearing only post-vaccination.

Germline loops: CDR1 SGHTA, CDR2 FQGNSA. The CDR3 has 16 amino acids. The junction had 15 bases not matched to a gene; V was cut back by 7 bases and J by 6 bases. Sequenced with the Oncomine TCR Beta short-read assay was DNA taken from cultured CD4+ T cells. TCRdb analysed the PCR reads with MiXCR anew, one entry per CDR3 protein. This sample has more than 13,000 distinct CDR3 sequences; more than 20% occur once, and the top ten carry 15% to 20%. The sample's treatment: roughly 11-day PBMC culture with coronavirus spike peptide pools or control peptides (ViraFEST assay). Details on this clonotype: Its antigen is undetermined.

Sequences were derived from CD4+ T cells from blood, cultured in vitro, sampled after SARS-CoV-2 vaccination. This sequence originates from a human donor who had recovered from COVID-19. The chain uses TRBV7-2 and TRBJ2-1, with 7 nucleotides matching TRBD2. CDR3 nucleotide sequence: TGTGCCAGCAAGGGTTGGGCGGGAGTGATCAGCAATGAGCAGTTCTTC. Translated, it gives CASKGWAGVISNEQFF.